This T cell receptor (beta chain) was observed in a study of early T cells in non-severe SARS-CoV-2 infection. This clonotype was seen a handful of times. What it recognizes is unknown. The TCR library protocol attached unique molecular identifiers to the individual cDNA molecules. Via MiXCR, TCRdb re-called the 5' RACE reads, giving one row per CDR3 protein. This sample has 50,000 to 75,000 distinct CDR3 sequences, with less than 9.5% found just once. CDR3 length: 15 residues. CDR1 is SGHRS, CDR2 YFSETQ, per germline. Between the trimmed V and J ends, which lost 3 bases and 4 bases, there was a span of 17 bases. Study-wide results and limits: VDJdb matching skewed toward anti-spike CD8 responses, missing private and CD4 specificities.

This TCR derives from an adult who was a healthcare worker with PCR-confirmed SARS-CoV-2 infection or an uninfected control (not recorded which). Specimen: whole blood, collected at baseline. The chain employs TRBV5-1 and TRBJ2-7; the D gene is possibly TRBD1 (7 bases). The CDR3 here is CASSSGDSRVYEQYF. The CDR3 nucleotides are TGCGCCAGCAGCTCGGGGGACAGCCGGGTATACGAGCAGTACTTC. Full variable domain (outside the CDR3, taken from reference TRBV5-1 and TRBJ2-7): KAGVTQTPRYLIKTRGQQVTLSCSPISGHRSVSWYQQTPGQGLQFLFEYFSETQRNKGNFPGRFSGRQFSNSRSEMNVSTLELGDSALYLCASSSGDSRVYEQYFGPGTRLTVT.